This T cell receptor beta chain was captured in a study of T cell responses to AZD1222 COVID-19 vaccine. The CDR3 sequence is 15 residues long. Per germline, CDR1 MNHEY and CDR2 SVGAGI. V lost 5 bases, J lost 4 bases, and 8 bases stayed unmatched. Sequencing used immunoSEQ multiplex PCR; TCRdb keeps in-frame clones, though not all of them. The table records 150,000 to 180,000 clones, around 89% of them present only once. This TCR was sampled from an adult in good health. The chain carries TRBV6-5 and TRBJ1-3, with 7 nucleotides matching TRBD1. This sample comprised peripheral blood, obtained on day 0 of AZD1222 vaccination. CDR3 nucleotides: TGTGCCAGCAGTAGCACGACAGGGCGCGGAAACACCATATATTTT. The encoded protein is CASSSTTGRGNTIYF.